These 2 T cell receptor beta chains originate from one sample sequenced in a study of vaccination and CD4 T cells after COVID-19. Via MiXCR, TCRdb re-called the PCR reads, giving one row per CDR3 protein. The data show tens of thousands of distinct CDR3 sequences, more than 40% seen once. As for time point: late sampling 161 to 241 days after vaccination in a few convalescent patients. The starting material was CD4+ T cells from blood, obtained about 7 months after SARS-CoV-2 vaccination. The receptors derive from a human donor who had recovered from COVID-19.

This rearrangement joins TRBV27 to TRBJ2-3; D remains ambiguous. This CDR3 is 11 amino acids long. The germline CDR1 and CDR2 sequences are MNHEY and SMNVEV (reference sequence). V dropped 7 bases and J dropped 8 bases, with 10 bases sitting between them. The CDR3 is CASTFVGTQYF. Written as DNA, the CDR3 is TGTGCCAGCACCTTCGTCGGTACGCAGTATTTT.

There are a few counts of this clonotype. The CDR3 sequence is CASSGTAMSTDTQYF. CDR3 bases: TGTGCCAGCAGCGGAACGGCCATGAGCACAGATACGCAGTATTTT. The rearrangement joins TRBV7-2 to TRBJ2-3, with D unresolved. This CDR3 region has 15 residues. Germline assignment: CDR1 SGHTA and CDR2 FQGNSA. V was pared by 5 bases and J by 0 bases, with 12 bases between.